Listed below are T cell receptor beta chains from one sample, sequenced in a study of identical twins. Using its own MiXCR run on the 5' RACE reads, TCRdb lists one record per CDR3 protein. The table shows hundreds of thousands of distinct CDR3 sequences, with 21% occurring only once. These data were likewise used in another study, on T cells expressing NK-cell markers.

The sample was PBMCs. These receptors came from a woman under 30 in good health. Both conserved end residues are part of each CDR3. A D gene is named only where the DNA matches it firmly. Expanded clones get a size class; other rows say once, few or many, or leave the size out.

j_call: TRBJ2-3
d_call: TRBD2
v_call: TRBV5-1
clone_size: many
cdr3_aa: CASSSLAGSAQYF
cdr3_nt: TGCGCCAGCAGCTCCCTAGCGGGAAGTGCGCAGTATTTT

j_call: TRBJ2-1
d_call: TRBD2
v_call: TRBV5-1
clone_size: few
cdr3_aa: CASHLAGGLNEQFF
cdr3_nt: TGCGCCAGCCACCTAGCGGGGGGGCTCAATGAGCAGTTCTTC

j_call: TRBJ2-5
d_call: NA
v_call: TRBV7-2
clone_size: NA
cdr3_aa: CASSLWGEAETQYF
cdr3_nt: TGTGCCAGCAGCTTATGGGGGGAGGCAGAGACCCAGTACTTC

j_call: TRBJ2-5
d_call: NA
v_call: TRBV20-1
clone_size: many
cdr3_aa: CSARGQGGETQYF
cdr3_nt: TGCAGTGCTAGGGGGCAGGGCGGGGAGACCCAGTACTTC

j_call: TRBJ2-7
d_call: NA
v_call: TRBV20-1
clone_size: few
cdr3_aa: CSAPRTGRSYEQYF
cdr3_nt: TGCAGTGCCCCCCGAACAGGACGCTCCTACGAGCAGTACTTC

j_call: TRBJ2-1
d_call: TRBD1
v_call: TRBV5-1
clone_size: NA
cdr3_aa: CASSPGQGAWEQFF
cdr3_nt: TGCGCCAGCAGCCCCGGACAGGGGGCTTGGGAGCAGTTCTTC

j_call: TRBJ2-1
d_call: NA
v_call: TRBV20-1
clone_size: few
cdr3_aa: CSASAARPNEQFF
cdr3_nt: TGCAGTGCATCGGCCGCTCGCCCCAATGAGCAGTTCTTC

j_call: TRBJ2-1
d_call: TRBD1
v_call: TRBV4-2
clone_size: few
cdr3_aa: CASSWPGQGKSEQFF
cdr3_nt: TGTGCCAGCAGCTGGCCGGGACAGGGGAAAAGTGAGCAGTTCTTC

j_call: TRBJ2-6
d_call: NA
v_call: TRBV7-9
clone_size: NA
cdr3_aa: CASSLAGGGLGANVLTF
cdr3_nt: TGTGCCAGCAGCTTAGCAGGAGGAGGGCTTGGGGCCAACGTCCTGACTTTC

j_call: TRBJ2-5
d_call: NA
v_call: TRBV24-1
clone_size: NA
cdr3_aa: CATSDGGRAQETQYF
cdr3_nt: TGTGCCACCAGTGATGGGGGACGGGCACAAGAGACCCAGTACTTC

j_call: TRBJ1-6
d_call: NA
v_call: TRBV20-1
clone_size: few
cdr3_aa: CSAKTANSPLHF
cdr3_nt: TGCAGTGCTAAGACAGCTAATTCACCCCTCCACTTT

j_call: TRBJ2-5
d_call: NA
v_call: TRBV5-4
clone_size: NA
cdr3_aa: CASSLALLGQETQYF
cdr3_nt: TGTGCCAGCAGCTTGGCCCTTCTAGGACAAGAGACCCAGTACTTC

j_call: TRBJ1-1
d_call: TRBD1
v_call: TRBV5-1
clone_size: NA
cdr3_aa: CASSPWTGTLTEAFF
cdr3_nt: TGCGCCAGCAGCCCTTGGACAGGGACGCTGACTGAAGCTTTCTTT

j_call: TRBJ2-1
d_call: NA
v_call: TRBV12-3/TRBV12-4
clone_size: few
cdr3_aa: CASSQVTDTPFF
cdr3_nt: TGTGCCAGCAGTCAAGTCACTGACACCCCGTTCTTC

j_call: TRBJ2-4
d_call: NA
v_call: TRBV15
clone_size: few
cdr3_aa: CATSTGVAKNIQYF
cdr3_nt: TGTGCCACCAGCACAGGGGTAGCCAAAAACATTCAGTACTTC

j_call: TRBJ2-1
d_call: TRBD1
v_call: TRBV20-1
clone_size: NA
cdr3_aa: CSARDRTGRANEQFF
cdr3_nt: TGCAGTGCTAGAGACCGGACAGGGCGGGCTAATGAGCAGTTCTTC

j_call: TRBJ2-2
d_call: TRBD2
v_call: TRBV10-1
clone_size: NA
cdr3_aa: CASSGRGANTGELFF
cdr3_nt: TGCGCCAGCAGCGGGCGGGGGGCGAACACCGGGGAGCTGTTTTTT

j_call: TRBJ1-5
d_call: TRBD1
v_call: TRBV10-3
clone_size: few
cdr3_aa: CAISWGQSNQPQHF
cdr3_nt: TGTGCCATCAGCTGGGGACAGAGCAATCAGCCCCAGCATTTT

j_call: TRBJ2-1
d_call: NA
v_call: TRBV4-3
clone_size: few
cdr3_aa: CASSQARDTQVYNEQFF
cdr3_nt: TGCGCCAGCAGCCAAGCCCGGGACACTCAGGTTTACAATGAGCAGTTCTTC

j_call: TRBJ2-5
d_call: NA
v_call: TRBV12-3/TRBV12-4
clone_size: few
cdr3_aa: CASSSRDAPQETQYF
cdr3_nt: TGTGCCAGCAGTTCCCGGGACGCTCCGCAGGAGACCCAGTACTTC

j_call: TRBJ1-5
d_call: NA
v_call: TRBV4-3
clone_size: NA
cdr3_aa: CASSQDEGQPQHF
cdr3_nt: TGCGCCAGCAGCCAAGATGAAGGTCAGCCCCAGCATTTT

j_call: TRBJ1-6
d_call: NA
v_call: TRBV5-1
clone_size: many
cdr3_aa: CASSLAGRSPLHF
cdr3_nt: TGCGCCAGCAGCTTGGCCGGGAGGTCGCCCCTCCACTTT

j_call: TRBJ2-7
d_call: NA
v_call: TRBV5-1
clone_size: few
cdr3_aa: CASSSGATSIYEQYF
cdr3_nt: TGCGCCAGCAGCTCCGGGGCGACCTCCATCTACGAGCAGTACTTC

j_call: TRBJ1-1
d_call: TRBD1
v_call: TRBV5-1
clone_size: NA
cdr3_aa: CASSSGQENTEAFF
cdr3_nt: TGCGCCAGCAGCTCAGGACAGGAGAACACTGAAGCTTTCTTT

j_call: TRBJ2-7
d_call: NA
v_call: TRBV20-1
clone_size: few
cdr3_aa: CSAESGREYLYEQYF
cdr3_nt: TGCAGTGCCGAATCGGGACGCGAATACCTCTACGAGCAGTACTTC

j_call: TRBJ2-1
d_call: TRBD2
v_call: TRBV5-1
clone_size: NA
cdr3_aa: CASSEAGGLYNEQFF
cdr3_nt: TGCGCCAGCAGCGAGGCGGGGGGCCTTTACAATGAGCAGTTCTTC

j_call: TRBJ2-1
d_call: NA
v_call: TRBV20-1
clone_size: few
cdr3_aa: CSATRIHEQFF
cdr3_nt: TGCAGTGCTACTAGAATCCATGAGCAGTTCTTC

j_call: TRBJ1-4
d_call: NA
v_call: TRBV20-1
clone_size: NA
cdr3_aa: CSATPTREKLFF
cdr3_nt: TGCAGTGCTACCCCGACCCGGGAAAAACTGTTTTTT

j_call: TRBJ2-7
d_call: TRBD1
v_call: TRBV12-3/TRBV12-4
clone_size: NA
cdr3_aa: CASSYLTGPYEQYF
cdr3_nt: TGTGCCAGCAGTTATTTGACAGGGCCCTACGAGCAGTACTTC

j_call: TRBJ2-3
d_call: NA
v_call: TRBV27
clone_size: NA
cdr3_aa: CASSFRGARDTQYF
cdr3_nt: TGTGCCAGCAGTTTCCGGGGAGCGAGGGATACGCAGTATTTT

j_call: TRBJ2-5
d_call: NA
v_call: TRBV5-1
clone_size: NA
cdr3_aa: CASSWTVAETQYF
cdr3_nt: TGCGCCAGCAGCTGGACCGTGGCAGAGACCCAGTACTTC

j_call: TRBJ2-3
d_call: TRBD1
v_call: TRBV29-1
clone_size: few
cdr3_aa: CSVARQGALTDTQYF
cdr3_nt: TGCAGCGTCGCGAGACAGGGGGCTCTTACAGATACGCAGTATTTT

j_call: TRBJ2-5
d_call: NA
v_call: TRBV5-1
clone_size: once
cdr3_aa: CASSLWAGQETQYF
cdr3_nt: TGCGCCAGCAGCTTGTGGGCAGGGCAAGAGACCCAGTACTTC

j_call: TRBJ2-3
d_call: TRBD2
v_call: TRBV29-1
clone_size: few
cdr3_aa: CSVSKTSGEDTQYF
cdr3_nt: TGCAGCGTCTCCAAGACTAGCGGGGAGGATACGCAGTATTTT

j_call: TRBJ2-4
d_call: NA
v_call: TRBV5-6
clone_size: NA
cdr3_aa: CASSLGRPGNIQYF
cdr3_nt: TGTGCCAGCAGCTTGGGCAGGCCCGGGAACATTCAGTACTTC

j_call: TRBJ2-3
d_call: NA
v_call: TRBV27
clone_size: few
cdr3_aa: CASSIYPGGTDTQYF
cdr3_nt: TGTGCCAGCAGTATTTATCCGGGTGGCACAGATACGCAGTATTTT

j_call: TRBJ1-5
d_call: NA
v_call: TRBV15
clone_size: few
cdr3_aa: CATSRDWATNQPQHF
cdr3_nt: TGTGCCACCAGCAGAGATTGGGCGACCAATCAGCCCCAGCATTTT

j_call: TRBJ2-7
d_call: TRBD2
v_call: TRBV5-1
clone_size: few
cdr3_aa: CASSFSGSWYEQYF
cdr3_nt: TGCGCCAGCAGCTTCAGCGGGAGTTGGTACGAGCAGTACTTC

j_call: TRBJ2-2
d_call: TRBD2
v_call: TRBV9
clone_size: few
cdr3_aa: CASSAPPGGMDTGELFF
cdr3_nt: TGTGCCAGCAGCGCCCCTCCGGGGGGGATGGACACCGGGGAGCTGTTTTTT

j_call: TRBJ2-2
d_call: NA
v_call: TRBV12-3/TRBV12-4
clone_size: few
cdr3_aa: CASSLVSTTHTGELFF
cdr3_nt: TGTGCCAGCAGTTTAGTAAGCACTACACACACCGGGGAGCTGTTTTTT

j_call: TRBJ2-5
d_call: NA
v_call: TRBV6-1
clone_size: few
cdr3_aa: CASSGLKTQYF
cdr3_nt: TGTGCCAGCAGTGGGTTAAAGACCCAGTACTTC

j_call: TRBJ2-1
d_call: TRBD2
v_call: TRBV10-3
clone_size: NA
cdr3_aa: CAISETGTSGTFPYNEQFF
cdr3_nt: TGTGCCATCAGTGAAACCGGGACTAGCGGGACTTTCCCCTACAATGAGCAGTTCTTC

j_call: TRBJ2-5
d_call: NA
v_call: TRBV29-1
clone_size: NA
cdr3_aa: CSVEDPNEDWKAKETQYF
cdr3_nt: TGCAGCGTTGAAGATCCGAACGAGGACTGGAAAGCGAAAGAGACCCAGTACTTC

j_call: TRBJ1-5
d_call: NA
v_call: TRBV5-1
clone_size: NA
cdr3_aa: CASSLWPQRGYSNQPQHF
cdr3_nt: TGCGCCAGCAGCTTATGGCCCCAACGGGGCTATAGCAATCAGCCCCAGCATTTT

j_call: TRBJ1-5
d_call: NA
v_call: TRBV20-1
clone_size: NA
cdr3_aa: CSAIGGDQPQHF
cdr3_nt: TGCAGTGCTATTGGTGGGGATCAGCCCCAGCATTTT

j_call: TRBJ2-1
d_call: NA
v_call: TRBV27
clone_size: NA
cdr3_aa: CASSLLQGRGQYNEQFF
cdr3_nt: TGTGCCAGCAGTTTACTCCAGGGCAGGGGACAATACAATGAGCAGTTCTTC

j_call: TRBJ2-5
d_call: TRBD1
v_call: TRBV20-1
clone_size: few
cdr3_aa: CSARGWGGTGSMMEETQYF
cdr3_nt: TGCAGTGCTAGAGGATGGGGGGGGACAGGGAGTATGATGGAAGAGACCCAGTACTTC

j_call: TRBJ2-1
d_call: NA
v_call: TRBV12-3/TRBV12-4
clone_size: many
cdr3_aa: CASSFGVLYNEQFF
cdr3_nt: TGTGCCAGCAGTTTCGGGGTTCTCTACAATGAGCAGTTCTTC

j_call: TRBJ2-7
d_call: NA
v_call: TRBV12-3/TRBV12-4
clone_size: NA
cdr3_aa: CASSAGWGSYEQYF
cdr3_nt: TGTGCCAGCTCGGCCGGCTGGGGCTCCTACGAGCAGTACTTC

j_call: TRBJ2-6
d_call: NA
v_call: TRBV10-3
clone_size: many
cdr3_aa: CAISVDAFSGANVLTF
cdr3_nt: TGTGCCATCAGCGTAGACGCATTCTCTGGGGCCAACGTCCTGACTTTC

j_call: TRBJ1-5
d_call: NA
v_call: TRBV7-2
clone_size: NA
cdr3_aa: CASSPGKPASNQPQHF
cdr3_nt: TGTGCCAGCAGCCCTGGGAAGCCGGCGAGCAATCAGCCCCAGCATTTT

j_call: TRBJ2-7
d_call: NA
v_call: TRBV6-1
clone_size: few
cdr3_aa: CASSPPTDEQYF
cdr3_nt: TGTGCCAGCAGTCCTCCGACAGACGAGCAGTACTTC

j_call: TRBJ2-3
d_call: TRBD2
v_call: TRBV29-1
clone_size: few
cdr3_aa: CSVEGLAGHTDTQYF
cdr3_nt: TGCAGCGTTGAGGGGCTAGCGGGACACACAGATACGCAGTATTTT

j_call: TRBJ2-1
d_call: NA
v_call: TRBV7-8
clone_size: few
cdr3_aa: CASSLEDFPYNEQFF
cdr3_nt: TGTGCCAGCAGCTTAGAAGACTTCCCCTACAATGAGCAGTTCTTC

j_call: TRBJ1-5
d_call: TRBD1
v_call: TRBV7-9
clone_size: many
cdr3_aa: CASSEGANQPQHF
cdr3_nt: TGTGCCAGCAGCGAGGGGGCCAATCAGCCCCAGCATTTT

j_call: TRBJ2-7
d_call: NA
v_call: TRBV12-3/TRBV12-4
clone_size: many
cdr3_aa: CASSLEGLVYEQYF
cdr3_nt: TGTGCCAGCAGTTTAGAAGGCCTCGTCTACGAGCAGTACTTC

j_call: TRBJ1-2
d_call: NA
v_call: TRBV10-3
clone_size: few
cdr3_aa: CAINRDANYGYTF
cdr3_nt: TGTGCCATCAATAGGGACGCTAACTATGGCTACACCTTC

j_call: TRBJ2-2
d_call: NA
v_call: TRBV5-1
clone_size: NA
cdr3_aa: CASSLRLGGPGELFF
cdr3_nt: TGCGCCAGCAGCCTCCGGCTGGGAGGCCCAGGGGAGCTGTTTTTT

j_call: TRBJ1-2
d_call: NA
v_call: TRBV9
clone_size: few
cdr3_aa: CASGETSFNYGYTF
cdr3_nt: TGTGCCAGCGGGGAAACTAGCTTTAACTATGGCTACACCTTC